These 13 T cell receptor beta chains originate from one sample sequenced in a study of shared clonotypes between healthy human individuals. The method was immunoSEQ multiplex PCR; TCRdb's version includes in-frame clones alone and lacks a portion of them. The sample has some 480,000 clones; 79% are singletons. Sequenced material: PBMCs. The receptors derive from a middle-aged woman in good health. Some clones in this sample may be carry-over from other donors' samples.

The V and J genes are TRBV6-9 and TRBJ2-1; 9 bases align to TRBD2. The CDR3 length is 15 residues. Trimming took 4 bases from V and 2 from J; bases not matched to a gene: 3. CDR1 and CDR2 (germline): MNHGY, SVAAGI. The DNA for the CDR3 is TGTGCCAGCAGTTCCATAGCGGGAGCCTACAATGAGCAGTTCTTC. Protein: CASSSIAGAYNEQFF.

The genes are TRBV7-3 and TRBJ2-1; 9 bases match TRBD2. The germline CDR1 and CDR2 sequences are SGHTA and FQGTGA. J lost 5 bases, V lost 5 bases, and 7 bases had no gene match. This CDR3 contains 15 residues. The CDR3 nucleotides read TGTGCCAGCAGCACCTTAGCGGGAGCAAACAATGAGCAGTTCTTC. Protein: CASSTLAGANNEQFF.

The genes are TRBV6-1 and TRBJ1-2; no definite D call. The CDR3 covers 15 residues. V was shortened by 0 bases and J by 3 bases, with 11 bases between the two germline ends. Germline V gene lookup returns CDR1 MNHNS and CDR2 SASEGT. CDR3 bases: TGTGCCAGCAGTGAAGCGCTTCAAACTTACTATGGCTACACCTTC. This translates into CASSEALQTYYGYTF.

V usage is TRBV7-2 and J usage is TRBJ2-1; 9 nucleotides line up with TRBD1. The CDR3 extends over 16 amino acids. V lost 1 base to trimming and J lost 1 base; unmatched junction nucleotides: 2. CDR1 SGHTA and CDR2 FQGNSA come from the germline V gene. The CDR3: CASSLGGTGSYNEQFF. CDR3 DNA: TGTGCCAGCAGCTTAGGGGGGACAGGGTCCTACAATGAGCAGTTCTTC. The full variable domain, completed using reference TRBV7-2 and TRBJ2-1, is GAGVSQSPSNKVTEKGKDVELRCDPISGHTALYWYRQSLGQGLEFLIYFQGNSAPDKSGLPSDRFSAERTGGSVSTLTIQRTQQEDSAVYLCASSLGGTGSYNEQFFGPGTRLTVL.

Concerning this clone: Other DNA variants within this sample encode the same CDR3. J is TRBJ1-3 and V is TRBV7-2, with unresolved D. The CDR3 has 13 residues. Germline CDR1 SGHTA, CDR2 FQGNSA. V was trimmed by 0 bases and J by 3 bases, leaving 3 bases between them. The CDR3 loop reads CASSLAVGNTIYF. The CDR3 DNA reads as TGTGCCAGCAGCTTAGCAGTTGGAAACACCATATATTTT.

The chain combines TRBV6-6 with TRBJ2-5; D is undetermined. Germline loops: CDR1 MNHNY, CDR2 SVGAGI (reference sequence). Trimming stripped 5 bases from V and 8 bases from J, with 9 bases between. CDR3 size: 11 residues. DNA of the CDR3: TGTGCCAGCAGTGCGCGGAGAACCCAGTACTTC. Amino acid sequence: CASSARRTQYF.

This chain connects TRBV29-1 to TRBJ2-4, with TRBD2 matching 7 bases. Germline V CDR1 and CDR2: SQVTM, ANQGSEA. The length of the CDR3 is 11 residues. Losses at the gene ends were 3 bases for V and 9 bases for J; bases not matched to a gene: 2. CDR3: CSVERETIQYF. The CDR3 DNA reads TGCAGCGTTGAGCGGGAGACCATTCAGTACTTC.

This clone turned up a few times. This chain links TRBV7-9 with TRBJ2-1, with a tentative D call TRBD2 (6 bases). The CDR3 consists of 16 residues. In germline, CDR1 is SEHNR, CDR2 FQNEAQ (reference sequence). The V gene lost 3 bases and the J gene lost 4 bases, with 16 bases spanning the gap. DNA for the CDR3: TGTGCCAGCAGCTTTGGCGTGCGGGATATGTACAATGAGCAGTTCTTC. It translates to CASSFGVRDMYNEQFF.

Concerning this clone: The sample has other DNA sequences that encode this CDR3 too. This chain uses TRBV5-1 with TRBJ2-2; the D is unclear. Per germline, CDR1 SGHRS and CDR2 YFSETQ. Trimming left V 4 bases short and J 2 bases short, with 3 bases between. The CDR3 extends over 12 amino acids. CDR3 DNA sequence: TGCGCCAGCAGCCGAAACACCGGGGAGCTGTTTTTT. It encodes CASSRNTGELFF. Variable domain in full (rest from reference TRBV5-1 and TRBJ2-2): KAGVTQTPRYLIKTRGQQVTLSCSPISGHRSVSWYQQTPGQGLQFLFEYFSETQRNKGNFPGRFSGRQFSNSRSEMNVSTLELGDSALYLCASSRNTGELFFGEGSRLTVL.

The chain uses TRBV5-4 and TRBJ1-1; D possibly corresponds to TRBD1 (5 bases). The CDR3 sequence is 15 residues long. Germline lookup yields CDR1 SGHNT and CDR2 YYREEE (reference sequence). Trimming took 1 base from V and 8 from J, leaving 18 bases between them. In DNA, the CDR3 is TGTGCCAGCAGCTTGCCCGACGCCTTTCGGGGGGAAGCTTTCTTT. Amino acids: CASSLPDAFRGEAFF.

This clone occurred a few times. The chain carries TRBV6-5 and TRBJ2-7; 9 bases agree with TRBD1. The V and J ends lost 2 bases and 4 bases, in that order; junction bases with no gene match: 6. The CDR3 has 15 amino acids. CDR1 is MNHEY, CDR2 SVGAGI, per germline. The CDR3: CASSYQTGGRYEQYF. In DNA, the CDR3 is TGTGCCAGCAGTTACCAGACAGGGGGTCGGTACGAGCAGTACTTC.

Concerning this clone itself: Possible read error: a much larger clone is one base away. Distinct nucleotide sequences in the sample also encode this CDR3. The chain links TRBV2 to TRBJ2-2; TRBD2 matches 9 bases. V dropped 9 bases and J dropped 6; count of bases not matched to a gene: 14. This CDR3 region has 16 residues. CDR1 and CDR2 from the germline V gene are SNHLY and FYNNEI. The CDR3 loop is CASSGGTSIVAGELFF. CDR3 nucleotides: TGTGCCAGTAGCGGCGGGACTAGCATAGTGGCCGGGGAGCTGTTTTTT.

This chain connects TRBV9 to TRBJ2-3; possibly TRBD1 for D (6 bases). From germline, CDR1 is SGDLS and CDR2 YYNGEE. V shed 3 bases and J shed 4 bases, with 18 bases lying between them. This CDR3 comprises 16 residues. The CDR3 DNA follows: TGTGCCAGCAGCGGGAACAGGGTCTCCCCCCCAGATACGCAGTATTTT. Protein sequence: CASSGNRVSPPDTQYF.